This T cell receptor (beta chain) emerged from a study of T cells in tumors after PD-1 blockade. About the study: Either cemiplimab 350 mg every 2 weeks or pembrolizumab 200 mg every 3 weeks was given.

Here immunoSEQ multiplex PCR was the method, and the copy in TCRdb shows in-frame clones only, minus some. The data hold tens of thousands of clones, with 73% observed a single time. The V end lost 1 base, the J end lost 8 bases, and 14 bases lay between the germline ends. Germline CDR1 reads LGHNA; CDR2 reads YSLEER. This CDR3 is built from 15 residues. The TCR was taken from a human donor with basal cell carcinoma. Sample: PBMCs, taken after anti-PD-1 treatment. The gene calls are TRBV4-3 and TRBJ1-4; D is possibly TRBD1 (5 bases). This CDR3 is CASSQAGRREEKLFF. CDR3 nucleotide sequence: TGCGCCAGCAGCCAAGCGGGACGACGTGAGGAAAAACTGTTTTTT.